Listed here are 13 T cell receptor beta chains from one sample, sequenced in a study of identical twins. In TCRdb, the 5' RACE reads were re-called with MiXCR into one record per CDR3 protein. The sample comprises about 920,000 distinct CDR3 sequences, 9% to 15% of which are singletons, and about 1.5% rests with the top ten. This sample also belongs to another study, concerning yellow fever vaccine responses in identical twins.

The sequenced material came from PBMCs. The source of these receptors is a woman between 18 and 29 years old in good health.

This clonotype has just a few counts. The V call is TRBV28, the J call TRBJ2-1; D not certain. Germline V lookup: CDR1 MDHEN, CDR2 SYDVKM. Trimming pared 5 bases from V and 0 bases from J, leaving 8 bases between. CDR3 size: 14 residues. The DNA of the CDR3 is TGTGCCAGCAGTCATCAGAGCTCCTACAATGAGCAGTTCTTC. It codes for CASSHQSSYNEQFF.

This rearrangement joins TRBV12-3 or TRBV12-4 to TRBJ2-2, with D possibly matching TRBD1 (5 bases). This CDR3 has 17 amino acids. The V gene lost 5 bases and the J gene lost 4 bases, with 20 bases spanning the gap. The CDR3 reads CASSPIVGAWGTGELFF. Here the CDR3 DNA reads TGTGCCAGCAGTCCCATTGTTGGGGCATGGGGCACCGGGGAGCTGTTTTTT.

The table lists this clonotype with a few counts. CDR3 amino acids: CASSFVRVDNSPLHF. CDR3 coding DNA: TGTGCCAGCAGTTTCGTGAGGGTAGATAATTCACCCCTCCACTTT. The V and J genes are TRBV28 and TRBJ1-6; the D is unclear. CDR1 and CDR2 from the germline V gene are MDHEN and SYDVKM. This CDR3 is built from 15 residues. V shed 3 bases and J shed 5 bases, with 11 bases lying between them.

This clonotype has a handful of counts. The chain combines TRBV3-1 with TRBJ1-6, with 9 bases that match TRBD1. In germline, CDR1 is LGHDT, CDR2 YNNKEL (reference sequence). V dropped 3 bases and J dropped 9; count of bases not matched to a gene: 9. This CDR3 is 16 amino acids long. The CDR3 nucleotides read TGTGCCAGCAGCCAGCCCTCGACAGGGGGTCGTTCACCCCTCCACTTT. Its protein is CASSQPSTGGRSPLHF.

This clonotype was counted only a few times. V usage is TRBV20-1 and J usage is TRBJ1-4; D is unclear. V dropped 1 base and J dropped 8 bases, with 11 bases sitting between them. CDR3 size: 13 residues. Germline lookup yields CDR1 DFQATT and CDR2 SNEGSKA (reference sequence). The CDR3 protein is CSARGGWEEKLFF. CDR3 nucleotides: TGCAGTGCTAGAGGAGGGTGGGAAGAAAAACTGTTTTTT.

In this sample, this clonotype turned up many times. J is TRBJ1-5 and V is TRBV12-3 or TRBV12-4, with unresolved D. V lost 5 bases to trimming and J lost 0 bases, with 17 bases between them. The length of the CDR3 is 17 residues. The CDR3: CASSPHPSVYSNQPQHF. CDR3 sequence (DNA): TGTGCCAGCAGTCCCCATCCCAGCGTTTATAGCAATCAGCCCCAGCATTTT.

Here the CDR3 reads CASSLVLGMELFF. The CDR3 region has the DNA TGTGCCAGCAGTTTAGTGCTGGGGATGGAGCTGTTTTTT. The V and J genes are TRBV27 and TRBJ2-2; no clear D. This CDR3 contains 13 residues. Germline V CDR1 and CDR2: MNHEY, SMNVEV (reference sequence). V shed 2 bases and J shed 10 bases, with 11 bases lying between them.

CDR3 protein: CASQPQGNSYNSPLHF. CDR3 DNA: TGCGCCAGCCAGCCCCAGGGAAACTCCTATAATTCACCCCTCCACTTT. The rearrangement uses TRBV5-1 and TRBJ1-6; D is possibly TRBD1 (5 bases). The CDR3 has 16 amino acids. V gave up 7 bases and J gave up 0 bases, with 14 bases separating them. Germline V CDR1 and CDR2: SGHRS, YFSETQ.

The chain couples TRBV20-1 to TRBJ2-6; D might be TRBD2 (6 bases). The germline V and J ends were trimmed by 6 bases and 4 bases, with 19 bases remaining between them. The germline gives CDR1 DFQATT, CDR2 SNEGSKA (reference sequence). CDR3 length: 16 amino acids. CDR3 in amino acids: CSAGGGRGSGANVLTF. CDR3 coding DNA: TGCAGTGCGGGGGGTGGTAGAGGCTCCGGGGCCAACGTCCTGACTTTC.

The chain combines TRBV29-1 with TRBJ2-1, with no clear D. Trimming left V 6 bases short and J 8 bases short, with 17 bases between. This CDR3 is built from 13 residues. In germline, CDR1 is SQVTM, CDR2 ANQGSEA. CDR3 DNA: TGCAGCGTCCTAGGGATCCTCAATGATGAGCAGTTCTTC. Translation: CSVLGILNDEQFF.

This clonotype was detected a few times. This chain joins TRBV29-1 and TRBJ2-3, with TRBD2 identical over 8 bases. CDR1 is SQVTM and CDR2 is ANQGSEA in the germline V gene. V trimming: 3 bases; J trimming: 6 bases; junction bases outside the gene matches: 11. The CDR3 has 15 amino acids. In DNA, the CDR3 is TGCAGCGTTGACAAGCGGGGGATTGCGTTCGATACGCAGTATTTT. Translated: CSVDKRGIAFDTQYF.

The rearrangement links TRBV7-6 to TRBJ2-7; D might be TRBD2 (6 bases). Looked up from germline, CDR1 is SGHVS and CDR2 is FNYEAQ. The V gene lost 6 bases and the J gene lost 0 bases, with 15 bases spanning the gap. The CDR3 runs to 15 residues. This chain's CDR3 is CASRTNSGSSYEQYF. The DNA of the CDR3 is TGTGCCAGCAGGACCAATAGCGGAAGCTCCTACGAGCAGTACTTC.

This clonotype was found many times. This chain uses TRBV9 with TRBJ2-2, with D perhaps matching TRBD1 (7 bases). The germline CDR1 and CDR2 sequences are SGDLS and YYNGEE. The CDR3 length is 15 residues. V was trimmed by 6 bases and J by 1 base, leaving 13 bases between them. The CDR3 here is CASNQGGGNTGELFF. In DNA, the CDR3 is TGTGCCAGCAACCAGGGGGGCGGGAACACCGGGGAGCTGTTTTTT.